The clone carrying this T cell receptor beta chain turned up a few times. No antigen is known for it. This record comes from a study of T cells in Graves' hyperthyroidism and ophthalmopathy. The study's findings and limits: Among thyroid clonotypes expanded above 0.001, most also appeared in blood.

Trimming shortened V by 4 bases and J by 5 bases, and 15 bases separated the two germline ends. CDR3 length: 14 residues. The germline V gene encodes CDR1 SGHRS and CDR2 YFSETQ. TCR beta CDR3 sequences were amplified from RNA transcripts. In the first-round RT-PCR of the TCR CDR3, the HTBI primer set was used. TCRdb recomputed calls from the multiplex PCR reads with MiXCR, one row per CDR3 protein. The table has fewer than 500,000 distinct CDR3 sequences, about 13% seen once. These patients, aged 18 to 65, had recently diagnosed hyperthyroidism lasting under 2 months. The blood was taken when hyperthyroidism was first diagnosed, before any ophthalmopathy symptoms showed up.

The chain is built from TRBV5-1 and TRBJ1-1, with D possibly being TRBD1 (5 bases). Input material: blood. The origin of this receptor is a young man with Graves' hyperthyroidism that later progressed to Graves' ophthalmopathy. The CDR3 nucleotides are TGCGCCAGCAGCGTTGCGGGGACGGATACTGAAGCTTTCTTT. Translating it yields CASSVAGTDTEAFF.